This entry is about one TCR beta chain. Participant-given clinical history determined each cohort assignment. Cohort 3 donors counted as recovered after two negative PCRs, clearance, or resolved symptoms. The sample originates from a study of blood T cell repertoires in COVID-19. Study summary: The study drew acute and convalescent COVID-19 samples from the United States, Italy and Spain.

How the authors handled the data: Estimates of nucleated cell counts were drawn from the amplification of reference gene primers. Data came from immunoSEQ multiplex PCR; TCRdb stores just in-frame clones and leaves some out. The DNA was the basis for D and trimming; V, J and clone size are from that table. The table records about 210,000 clones, roughly 77% of them present only once. The CDR3 consists of 17 residues. Per the germline V gene, CDR1 is SGHDT and CDR2 is YYEEEE. V shed 3 bases and J 5 bases; nucleotides not matched to a gene: 11. The chain joins TRBV5-6 to TRBJ2-3; 11 nucleotides align to TRBD2. The receptor was isolated from a man between 35 and 55 years old who had recovered from COVID-19. Material for sequencing was PBMCs or T cells enriched from blood (not recorded which). The CDR3 protein is CASSSLGLADRRDTQYF. The DNA for the CDR3 is TGTGCCAGCAGCTCCCTGGGACTAGCGGATAGGAGAGATACGCAGTATTTT.